The clone carrying this TCR beta chain was counted at least ten times. No antigen is known for it. The data derive from a study of CD8 T cells in ankylosing spondylitis. Points from the study as a whole: The study identified a TCR beta motif of under ten highly homologous variants that appeared characteristic of ankylosing spondylitis blood. Reports say disease-linked clones showed up significantly more in matched ankylosing spondylitis synovial fluid.

TCRdb redid the calling of the 5' RACE reads with MiXCR, one entry per CDR3 protein. Here the sample spans 40,000 to 50,000 distinct CDR3 sequences, under 5% being singletons. The germline V gene has CDR1 SGDLS and CDR2 YYNGEE. Trimming took off 1 base at V and 5 bases at J, with 24 bases between the two ends. The CDR3 length is 18 residues. The receptor was isolated from a female donor with ankylosing spondylitis or in good health (not recorded which). Sequencing input: blood, either unsorted or a sorted T cell fraction (not recorded which). The rearrangement uses TRBV9 and TRBJ1-1; D possibly corresponds to TRBD1 (5 bases). CDR3 DNA sequence: TGTGCCAGCAGCGTAATTCACCCTGGGGGGGGAAGTAAGACTGAAGCTTTCTTT. This encodes CASSVIHPGGGSKTEAFF.